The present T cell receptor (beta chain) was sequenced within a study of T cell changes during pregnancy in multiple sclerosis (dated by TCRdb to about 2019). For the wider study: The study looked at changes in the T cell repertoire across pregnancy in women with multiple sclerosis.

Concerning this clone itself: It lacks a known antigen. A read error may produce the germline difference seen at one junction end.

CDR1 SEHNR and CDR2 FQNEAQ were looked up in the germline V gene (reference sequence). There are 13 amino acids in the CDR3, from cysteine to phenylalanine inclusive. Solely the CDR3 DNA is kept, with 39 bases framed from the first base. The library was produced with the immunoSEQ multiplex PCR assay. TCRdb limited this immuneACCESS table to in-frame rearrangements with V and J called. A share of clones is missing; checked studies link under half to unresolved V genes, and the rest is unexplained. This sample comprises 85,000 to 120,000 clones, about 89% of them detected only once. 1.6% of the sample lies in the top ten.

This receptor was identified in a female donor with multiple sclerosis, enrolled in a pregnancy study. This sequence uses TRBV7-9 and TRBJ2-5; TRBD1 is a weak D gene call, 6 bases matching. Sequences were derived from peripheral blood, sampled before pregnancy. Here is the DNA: TGTGCCAGCAGCTTCTCAGTTCAAAACAGGGTAGACTTC. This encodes CASSFSVQNRVDF.